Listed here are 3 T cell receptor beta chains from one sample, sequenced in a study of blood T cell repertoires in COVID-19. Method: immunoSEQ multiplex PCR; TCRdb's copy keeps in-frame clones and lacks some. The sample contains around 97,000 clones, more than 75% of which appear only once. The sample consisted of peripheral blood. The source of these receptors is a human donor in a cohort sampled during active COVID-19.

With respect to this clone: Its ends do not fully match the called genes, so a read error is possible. The CDR3 loop reads CASTLTYATGANVLTF. In DNA, the CDR3 is TGTGCCAGCACCTTAACTTATGCGACTGGGGCCAACGTCCTGACTTTC. The genes are TRBV7-9 and TRBJ2-6; D is uncertain. The germline gives CDR1 SEHNR, CDR2 FQNEAQ (reference sequence). The CDR3 extends over 16 amino acids. The full variable domain, in which reference TRBV7-9 and TRBJ2-6 provide the parts outside the CDR3, is DTGVSQNPRHKITKRGQNVTFRCDPISEHNRLYWYRQTLGQGPEFLTYFQNEAQLEKSRLLSDRFSAERPKGSFSTLEIQRTEQGDSAMYLCASTLTYATGANVLTFGAGSRLTVL.

CDR3 nucleotide sequence: TGTGCCAGCAGTGGCCCGTCTAGCGGGAGGGCCCCCCAAGAGACCCAGTACTTC. Translated, it gives CASSGPSSGRAPQETQYF. The chain recombines TRBV28 with TRBJ2-5; 12 bases are shared with TRBD2. Germline CDR1 and CDR2: MDHEN and SYDVKM. CDR3 length: 18 residues. V gave up 5 bases and J gave up 1 base; unmatched junction bases: 11.

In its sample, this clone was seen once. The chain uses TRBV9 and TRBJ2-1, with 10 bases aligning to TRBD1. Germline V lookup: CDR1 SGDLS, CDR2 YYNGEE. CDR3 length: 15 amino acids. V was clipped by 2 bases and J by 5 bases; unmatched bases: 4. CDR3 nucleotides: TGTGCCAGCAGCGTGGACAGGGGGAGACACAATGAGCAGTTCTTC. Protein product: CASSVDRGRHNEQFF. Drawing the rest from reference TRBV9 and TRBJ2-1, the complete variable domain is DSGVTQTPKHLITATGQRVTLRCSPRSGDLSVYWYQQSLDQGLQFLIQYYNGEERAKGNILERFSAQQFPDLHSELNLSSLELGDSALYFCASSVDRGRHNEQFFGPGTRLTVL.